Following are 27 T cell receptor beta chains from one sample sequenced in a study of cytomegalovirus exposure and HLA in healthy donors. 60 Vbeta and 13 Jbeta primers were used in PCR. Using immunoSEQ multiplex PCR, the repertoire was profiled, and TCRdb retains in-frame clones only, with some absent. The top ten hold around 1.4% of the sample, which has approximately 210,000 clones, about four fifths seen once. The sequenced sample was PBMCs. These receptors were collected from a woman aged 50 to 60 in good health and CMV-seronegative.

V and J are TRBV4-2 and TRBJ2-1, with a weak D call TRBD1 (5 bases). CDR3 length: 18 amino acids. Between the trimmed V and J ends, which lost 0 bases and 6 bases, there was a span of 21 bases. Germline-derived CDR1 and CDR2 are LGHNA and YNFKEQ. CDR3 DNA: TGTGCCAGCAGCCAAGATTATGGGGCGCTAGGGCTAGTCAATGAGCAGTTCTTC. Its protein is CASSQDYGALGLVNEQFF.

The chain is built from TRBV28 and TRBJ1-1; the D gene is possibly TRBD1 (5 bases). The CDR3 length is 16 residues. Trimming took 6 bases from V and 2 from J, leaving 19 bases between them. Per the germline V gene, CDR1 is MDHEN and CDR2 is SYDVKM. The CDR3 DNA sequence: TGTGCCAGCAGCGCCCAGACCGGCGGGGGAAACACTGAAGCTTTCTTT. It specifies CASSAQTGGGNTEAFF.

On this clone itself: The sample carries other DNA sequences with the same CDR3. V is TRBV7-6 and J is TRBJ1-2, with a tentative D call TRBD1 (5 bases). Germline CDR1 and CDR2: SGHVS and FNYEAQ. The V end was cut by 5 bases, the J end by 2 bases, with 9 bases between. This CDR3 is 13 amino acids long. The CDR3 spells CASSPDMNYGYTF. The CDR3 region has the DNA TGTGCCAGCAGCCCGGACATGAACTATGGCTACACCTTC.

A single count supports this clone. The chain is built from TRBV6-5 and TRBJ1-2; TRBD1 aligns across 7 bases. The CDR3 runs 15 residues. With V trimmed by 0 bases and J by 6 bases, 7 bases remained unmatched. CDR1 and CDR2 from the germline V gene are MNHEY and SVGAGI. As DNA, the CDR3 is TGTGCCAGCAGTTACTCTACGGGCAGGGGGGATGGCTACACCTTC. Translated: CASSYSTGRGDGYTF.

The chain links TRBV9 to TRBJ2-7, with 7 nucleotides matching TRBD1. CDR1 and CDR2 (germline): SGDLS, YYNGEE. This CDR3 contains 12 residues. Trimming cost V 4 bases and J 4 bases; bases outside gene matches: 2. CDR3 coding DNA: TGTGCCAGCAGCCCACAGGGGTACGAGCAGTACTTC. Its protein is CASSPQGYEQYF.

The genes are TRBV6-1 and TRBJ2-5; D is unresolved. CDR1 MNHNS and CDR2 SASEGT come from the germline V gene. V lost 3 bases and J lost 2, with 7 bases in between. This CDR3 has 13 residues. The CDR3 region is CASSDMQQETQYF. The CDR3, as DNA: TGTGCCAGCAGTGATATGCAGCAAGAGACCCAGTACTTC.

The rearrangement links TRBV4-3 to TRBJ2-7; D might be TRBD1 (5 bases). The CDR3 extends over 15 amino acids. From germline, CDR1 is LGHNA and CDR2 YSLEER. The V and J ends lost 0 bases and 2 bases respectively, with 11 bases between them. The CDR3 region has the DNA TGCGCCAGCAGCCAAGACCAGGGCTCTCCCTACGAGCAGTACTTC. This encodes CASSQDQGSPYEQYF.

This chain links TRBV4-3 with TRBJ2-1, with 7 bases identical to TRBD2. Per germline, CDR1 LGHNA and CDR2 YSLEER. J lost 0 bases, V lost 5 bases, and 10 bases had no gene match. CDR3 length: 17 amino acids. CDR3 sequence: CASSESAGVGSYNEQFF. In DNA form, the CDR3 reads TGCGCCAGCAGCGAAAGCGCGGGGGTGGGCTCCTACAATGAGCAGTTCTTC.

This clone appeared a single time. This chain joins TRBV29-1 and TRBJ2-5; 7 nucleotides line up with TRBD1. The end of the DNA fits TRBJ2-7 better, so the J call may be wrong. The CDR3 has 14 amino acids. Germline lookup yields CDR1 SQVTM and CDR2 ANQGSEA. CDR3: CSVTGASQTYEQYF. CDR3 DNA sequence: TGCAGCGTTACAGGGGCTAGCCAAACCTACGAGCAGTACTTC.

This chain links TRBV25-1 with TRBJ2-7, with TRBD1 matching 11 bases. This CDR3 is built from 15 residues. Per the germline V gene, CDR1 is MGHDK and CDR2 is SYGVNS. The trim removed 6 bases at V and 6 bases at J, leaving 10 bases unmatched. The CDR3: CASRGIGTGGTEQYF. Here the CDR3 DNA reads TGTGCCAGCAGGGGGATCGGGACAGGGGGGACCGAGCAGTACTTC.

The chain employs TRBV5-1 and TRBJ1-1; D is perhaps TRBD1 (5 bases). Trimming removed 3 bases from V and 1 base from J, with 7 bases in between. Germline V gene data show CDR1 as SGHRS and CDR2 as YFSETQ. The CDR3 sequence is 13 residues long. The chain's CDR3 is CASSSQGNTEAFF. The CDR3 DNA is TGCGCCAGCAGCTCCCAGGGGAACACTGAAGCTTTCTTT.

CDR3 in amino acids: CASGGDRGIEQFF. CDR3 nucleotides: TGTGCTAGTGGTGGCGACAGGGGCATTGAGCAGTTCTTC. The V call is TRBV12-5, the J call TRBJ2-1; TRBD1 matches 8 bases. Germline CDR1 is LGHNT and CDR2 is FRNRAP. The CDR3 spans 13 residues. Trimming removed 5 bases from V and 9 bases from J; junction bases left unmatched: 6.

The chain couples TRBV6-1 to TRBJ2-5; 8 nucleotides line up with TRBD1. Germline assignment: CDR1 MNHNS and CDR2 SASEGT. V was pared by 4 bases and J by 2 bases, with 0 bases of the junction left unmatched. The CDR3 has 13 residues. As DNA, the CDR3 is TGTGCCAGCAGTGGGACAGGGCAAGAGACCCAGTACTTC. Protein sequence: CASSGTGQETQYF.

The chain has TRBV6-1 and TRBJ2-3, with a weak D call TRBD1 (6 bases). V dropped 8 bases and J dropped 0 bases, with 15 bases sitting between them. The CDR3 is 15 residues long. Germline V lookup: CDR1 MNHNS, CDR2 SASEGT. The DNA for the CDR3 is TGTGCCAGCTCCCCGGGACACTCTAGCACAGATACGCAGTATTTT. Amino acid sequence: CASSPGHSSTDTQYF.

The chain combines TRBV4-1 with TRBJ1-2; D remains unclear. The CDR3 is 15 amino acids. Germline CDR1 MGHRA, CDR2 YSYEKL. V lost 0 bases to trimming and J lost 2 bases, with 10 bases between them. The CDR3 reads CASSQEGGRNYGYTF. The CDR3 DNA reads as TGCGCCAGCAGCCAAGAGGGTGGGAGGAACTATGGCTACACCTTC.

The chain links TRBV5-1 to TRBJ1-4; D is unresolved. Trimming stripped 0 bases from V and 5 bases from J, with 11 bases between. The CDR3 extends over 15 amino acids. The germline V gene has CDR1 SGHRS and CDR2 YFSETQ. The CDR3 DNA sequence: TGCGCCAGCAGCTTGGAGGCCGGGAGGAATGAAAAACTGTTTTTT. Residues: CASSLEAGRNEKLFF.

This chain joins TRBV7-2 and TRBJ1-5, with TRBD1 matching 9 bases. The CDR3 has 16 residues. In germline, CDR1 is SGHTA, CDR2 FQGNSA. With 5 bases clipped from V and 1 base from J, the junction kept 6 bases outside the gene matches. This CDR3 reads CASSPGDRVSNQPQHF. In DNA, the CDR3 is TGTGCCAGCAGCCCTGGGGACAGGGTAAGCAATCAGCCCCAGCATTTT.

This clone was seen only a few times. V gene TRBV15 combines with J gene TRBJ1-6; D not certain. The CDR3 totals 17 residues. V was trimmed by 0 bases and J by 7 bases, leaving 16 bases between them. Per germline, CDR1 LNHNV and CDR2 YYDKDF (reference sequence). This CDR3 reads CATSRESGIGGNSPLHF. CDR3 sequence (DNA): TGTGCCACCAGCAGAGAATCAGGAATCGGTGGGAATTCACCCCTCCACTTT.

Points on this clone: At one end the junction does not follow the germline gene, possibly because of a read error. The chain employs TRBV29-1 and TRBJ2-7, with 8 bases fitting TRBD1. The CDR3 extends over 12 amino acids. Germline V CDR1 and CDR2: SQVTM, ANQGSEA. CDR3 loop: CSVTLQGASQHF. CDR3 bases: TGCAGCGTAACTCTGCAGGGGGCGAGCCAGCACTTC.

The chain links TRBV29-1 to TRBJ1-4; D may be TRBD1 (5 bases). CDR3 length equals 12 residues. Looked up from germline, CDR1 is SQVTM and CDR2 is ANQGSEA. V lost 4 bases, J lost 8 bases, and 11 bases lay in between. Written as DNA, the CDR3 is TGCAGCGTTGTAGGGGTCGGCGAAAAACTGTTTTTT. This sequence encodes CSVVGVGEKLFF.

This chain joins TRBV4-3 and TRBJ2-3, with 10 bases aligning to TRBD2. The CDR3 loop spans 16 amino acids. The germline gives CDR1 LGHNA, CDR2 YSLEER. J was trimmed by 1 base and V by 5 bases; bases with no gene match: 6. CDR3 DNA sequence: TGCGCCAGCAGCAAGGGGCTAGCGGGAGGCACAGATACGCAGTATTTT. Amino acids: CASSKGLAGGTDTQYF.

This clone was observed once. The chain carries TRBV7-2 and TRBJ2-3, with 7 bases aligning to TRBD2. The CDR3 consists of 14 residues. V lost 6 bases to trimming and J lost 0 bases; unmatched junction nucleotides: 3. The germline CDR1 and CDR2 sequences are SGHTA and FQGNSA. The DNA for the CDR3 is TGTGCCAGCAGGGGAGCGGGGAGCACAGATACGCAGTATTTT. This gives the protein CASRGAGSTDTQYF.

This rearrangement joins TRBV7-9 to TRBJ1-2; tentatively, D is TRBD1 (5 bases). CDR1 is SEHNR and CDR2 is FQNEAQ in the germline V gene (reference sequence). V was pared by 1 base and J by 7 bases, with 10 bases between. This CDR3 has 13 amino acids. CDR3 coding DNA: TGTGCCAGCAGCTTAGGTGCGGGGCCTGGCTACACCTTC. Translation: CASSLGAGPGYTF. Looking up the rest from reference TRBV7-9 and TRBJ1-2 gives the full variable domain: DTGVSQNPRHKITKRGQNVTFRCDPISEHNRLYWYRQTLGQGPEFLTYFQNEAQLEKSRLLSDRFSAERPKGSFSTLEIQRTEQGDSAMYLCASSLGAGPGYTFGSGTRLTVV.

The table lists this clone with a few counts. The chain has TRBV14 and TRBJ1-1; the D is unclear. The germline CDR1 and CDR2 sequences are SGHDN and FVKESK. Trimming shortened V by 1 base and J by 0 bases, and 3 bases separated the two germline ends. The CDR3 sequence is 13 residues long. The CDR3 loop reads CASSQALNTEAFF. CDR3 DNA sequence: TGTGCCAGCAGCCAAGCTCTGAACACTGAAGCTTTCTTT.

This chain joins TRBV29-1 and TRBJ2-3; 7 nucleotides align to TRBD1. CDR1 is SQVTM, CDR2 ANQGSEA, per germline. The CDR3 is made up of 16 amino acids. The V gene end was trimmed by 0 bases and the J gene end by 4 bases; junction bases not matched to a gene: 10. CDR3 amino acids: CSVEDPPGGSADTQYF. Written as DNA, the CDR3 is TGCAGCGTTGAAGACCCTCCAGGGGGTTCGGCAGATACGCAGTATTTT.

The CDR3 here is CASSFPAGGTYNEQFF. In DNA, the CDR3 is TGTGCCAGCAGCTTTCCTGCGGGGGGGACCTACAATGAGCAGTTCTTC. The chain joins TRBV7-9 to TRBJ2-1; 9 nucleotides match TRBD2. The CDR3 is made up of 16 amino acids. Trimming cost V 3 bases and J 2 bases; bases outside gene matches: 5. The germline V gene has CDR1 SEHNR and CDR2 FQNEAQ (reference sequence).

This clone was detected only a few times. This chain links TRBV6-6 with TRBJ2-7, with 7 positions matching TRBD1. J lost 6 bases, V lost 6 bases, and 5 bases had no gene match. The germline gives CDR1 MNHNY, CDR2 SVGAGI (reference sequence). This CDR3 has 12 residues. The CDR3 DNA is TGTGCCAGCAGCTCGACAGGGCGCGAGCAGTACTTC. Protein sequence: CASSSTGREQYF.